Listed here are 24 T cell receptor beta chains from one sample, sequenced in a study of CD8 T cells in ankylosing spondylitis. Study outcomes and limitations: What appeared characteristic of ankylosing spondylitis blood was a TCR beta motif of eight highly homologous variants.

From the 5' RACE reads, TCRdb called clonotypes with MiXCR, one entry per CDR3 protein. The sample contains about 750,000 distinct CDR3 sequences, around 19% of which appear only once. Their target antigens are unknown. Sequencing used blood, either unsorted or a sorted T cell fraction (not recorded which). These receptors were collected from a male donor with ankylosing spondylitis.

The J gene is TRBJ2-5, the V gene TRBV12-3 or TRBV12-4, with 14 nucleotides matching TRBD2. V lost 7 bases to trimming and J lost 4 bases; unmatched junction nucleotides: 5. CDR3 length: 15 amino acids. DNA for the CDR3: TGTGCCAGCACCCAGACTAGCGGGGGGGCAGAGACCCAGTACTTC. Residues: CASTQTSGGAETQYF.

The chain recombines TRBV4-1 with TRBJ1-2; 7 bases match TRBD1. The germline V gene has CDR1 MGHRA and CDR2 YSYEKL. Unmatched junction bases numbered 12, after V lost 4 bases and J lost 1 base. CDR3 length: 17 amino acids. CDR3 sequence reads: CASSLQPGTAINYGYTF. CDR3 nucleotide sequence: TGCGCCAGCAGCCTGCAACCTGGGACAGCCATTAACTATGGCTACACCTTC.

V usage is TRBV4-2 and J usage is TRBJ2-1; D may be TRBD1 (6 bases). Germline V gene data show CDR1 as LGHNA and CDR2 as YNFKEQ. Trimming removed 3 bases at V and 3 bases at J, with 15 bases between. This CDR3 spans 16 amino acids. CDR3 bases: TGTGCCAGCAGCCATGAGGGGGTCAGCAACTACAATGAGCAGTTCTTC. It yields the protein CASSHEGVSNYNEQFF.

The chain uses TRBV9 and TRBJ2-3; D is unclear. Germline V lookup: CDR1 SGDLS, CDR2 YYNGEE. The V gene lost 0 bases and the J gene lost 5 bases, with 10 bases spanning the gap. The CDR3 has 14 residues. The CDR3 here is CASSVGVAGDTQYF. Written as DNA, the CDR3 is TGTGCCAGCAGCGTAGGGGTAGCAGGAGATACGCAGTATTTT.

The rearrangement uses TRBV11-2 and TRBJ2-1; D may be TRBD2 (6 bases). Germline loops: CDR1 SGHAT, CDR2 FQNNGV. The CDR3 loop spans 15 amino acids. With 1 base removed from V and 4 bases from J, the gap between germline ends came to 11 bases. The CDR3 is CASSLGGRGYNEQFF. CDR3 in DNA: TGTGCCAGCAGCTTAGGAGGTCGGGGGTACAATGAGCAGTTCTTC.

The chain joins TRBV6-5 to TRBJ2-2; D remains unclear. V was cut by 4 bases and J by 4 bases, with 10 bases left in between. This CDR3 has 14 residues. Germline CDR1 reads MNHEY; CDR2 reads SVGAGI. CDR3 sequence: CASSFMGTTGELFF. CDR3 bases: TGTGCCAGCAGTTTCATGGGAACCACCGGGGAGCTGTTTTTT.

This clonotype was counted a few times. V usage is TRBV11-2 and J usage is TRBJ1-1; D is ambiguous. CDR1 is SGHAT, CDR2 FQNNGV, per germline. The CDR3 totals 14 residues. Trimming pared 1 base from V and 4 bases from J, leaving 10 bases between. CDR3 region: CASSLVGLGTEAFF. The DNA of the CDR3 is TGTGCCAGCAGCTTAGTCGGGCTTGGCACTGAAGCTTTCTTT.

Concerning this clonotype: One end of the junction does not line up with germline, which may come from a read error. J is TRBJ2-1 and V is TRBV12-3 or TRBV12-4; TRBD2 agrees at 10 bases. The CDR3 loop spans 16 amino acids. The CDR3 sequence: CASSLGTSASYNEQFF. For the CDR3, the DNA is TGTGCCAGCAGCTTAGGGACTAGCGCTTCCTACAATGAGCAGTTCTTC.

This clonotype came up a few times. The J gene is TRBJ2-1, the V gene TRBV2, with a tentative D call TRBD2 (5 bases). The CDR3 consists of 16 residues. Germline V gene lookup returns CDR1 SNHLY and CDR2 FYNNEI. V was clipped by 2 bases and J by 8 bases, with 19 bases between them. The CDR3 is CASSEKWWPPGDEQFF. The CDR3 coding sequence is TGTGCCAGCAGTGAAAAGTGGTGGCCCCCCGGGGATGAGCAGTTCTTC.

This clonotype has a handful of counts. This sequence joins TRBV5-1 and TRBJ2-5, with TRBD1 matching over 8 bases. Germline CDR1 and CDR2: SGHRS and YFSETQ. CDR3 length: 15 residues. V gave up 5 bases and J gave up 9 bases; unmatched junction bases: 15. The chain's CDR3 is CASSKGTGGAGAQYF. The CDR3 DNA reads as TGCGCCAGCAGTAAGGGGACAGGCGGTGCCGGGGCCCAGTACTTC.

This clonotype has a handful of counts. This chain links TRBV29-1 with TRBJ1-1; 10 nucleotides align to TRBD1. The germline V gene has CDR1 SQVTM and CDR2 ANQGSEA. The CDR3 is 15 residues long. Germline trimming cut 7 bases from V and 0 bases from J; bases unmatched to any gene: 8. For the CDR3, the DNA is TGCAGCGGACGGACAGGGGGTTCCATGAACACTGAAGCTTTCTTT. Translation gives CSGRTGGSMNTEAFF.

The chain uses TRBV9 and TRBJ2-5; perhaps TRBD2 as D (6 bases). Germline V gene lookup returns CDR1 SGDLS and CDR2 YYNGEE. With 0 bases removed from V and 5 bases from J, the gap between germline ends came to 11 bases. The CDR3 has 14 amino acids. The CDR3 loop is CASSVGGGGETQYF. CDR3 bases: TGTGCCAGCAGCGTAGGAGGAGGAGGGGAGACCCAGTACTTC.

With regard to this clonotype: The CDR3 ends on some other residue instead of the conserved phenylalanine or tryptophan, so this is likely a read error. The gene calls are TRBV4-2 and TRBJ2-3; D is unclear. Germline V gene lookup returns CDR1 LGHNA and CDR2 YNFKEQ. Trimming left V 0 bases short and J 4 bases short, with 14 bases between. This CDR3 comprises 16 residues. CDR3 protein: CASSQEEGISPDTQYL. The CDR3 DNA reads TGTGCCAGCAGCCAAGAGGAAGGTATATCTCCAGATACGCAGTATCTT.

This clonotype has only a few counts. The rearrangement joins TRBV20-1 to TRBJ2-7, with D unclear. V was trimmed by 2 bases and J by 2 bases, leaving 10 bases between them. The CDR3 is 13 residues long. Germline V gene data show CDR1 as DFQATT and CDR2 as SNEGSKA (reference sequence). CDR3 nucleotides: TGCAGTGCTAGAAGTCTACCAGCCTACGAGCAGTACTTC. Translation: CSARSLPAYEQYF.

The chain joins TRBV20-1 to TRBJ2-3; TRBD2 agrees at 10 bases. With 2 bases clipped from V and 4 bases from J, the junction kept 12 bases outside the gene matches. The CDR3 spans 17 residues. CDR1 DFQATT and CDR2 SNEGSKA come from the germline V gene (reference sequence). CDR3 sequence reads: CSARSPRSSGRADTQYF. CDR3 nucleotide sequence: TGCAGTGCTAGATCCCCGCGGTCCAGCGGGAGGGCAGATACGCAGTATTTT.

This clonotype came up a few times. J is TRBJ2-1 and V is TRBV7-2, with 9 bases aligning to TRBD1. CDR1 SGHTA and CDR2 FQGNSA come from the germline V gene. The CDR3 length is 17 residues. V gave up 1 base and J gave up 8 bases; unmatched junction bases: 12. CDR3 sequence (DNA): TGTGCCAGCAGCTTAGGGGCACCGGGACAGGGTAACGATGAGCAGTTCTTC. The encoded protein is CASSLGAPGQGNDEQFF.

This clonotype was observed a handful of times. This rearrangement joins TRBV6-1 to TRBJ1-1; D remains ambiguous. The CDR3 has 15 amino acids. Trimming stripped 6 bases from V and 5 bases from J, with 19 bases between. Germline V CDR1 and CDR2: MNHNS, SASEGT. The CDR3, as DNA: TGTGCCAGCAGAGAAACGGGCCTAGGAGGGACTGAAGCTTTCTTT. This codes for CASRETGLGGTEAFF.

This clonotype was seen only a few times. The rearrangement joins TRBV28 to TRBJ1-5; D perhaps matches TRBD1 (5 bases). Trimming took 3 bases from V and 5 from J, leaving 14 bases between them. Germline loops: CDR1 MDHEN, CDR2 SYDVKM. The CDR3 extends over 15 amino acids. This CDR3 reads CASSLEGLLHQPQHF. The CDR3 nucleotides read TGTGCCAGCAGTTTGGAGGGGCTTTTGCATCAGCCCCAGCATTTT.

This clonotype was recorded a few times. The rearrangement joins TRBV2 to TRBJ2-7; 8 nucleotides agree with TRBD2. In germline, CDR1 is SNHLY, CDR2 FYNNEI. Losses at the gene ends were 6 bases for V and 4 bases for J; bases not matched to a gene: 11. The CDR3 loop spans 15 amino acids. The CDR3 here is CASSGQAGVGYEQYF. For the CDR3, the DNA is TGTGCCAGCAGCGGTCAAGCGGGAGTGGGTTACGAGCAGTACTTC. Combining the CDR3 with reference TRBV2 and TRBJ2-7 gives the whole variable domain EPEVTQTPSHQVTQMGQEVILRCVPISNHLYFYWYRQILGQKVEFLVSFYNNEISEKSEIFDDQFSVERPDGSNFTLKIRSTKLEDSAMYFCASSGQAGVGYEQYFGPGTRLTVT.

This clonotype was counted only a few times. V usage is TRBV28 and J usage is TRBJ2-3; tentative D call: TRBD2 (5 bases). The CDR3 contains 16 residues. Germline V gene sequence: CDR1 MDHEN, CDR2 SYDVKM. The V end lost 3 bases, the J end lost 0 bases, and 13 bases lay between the germline ends. The CDR3 DNA follows: TGTGCCAGCAGTTTTTGGTTAGGCGGGAGCACAGATACGCAGTATTTT. Protein sequence: CASSFWLGGSTDTQYF.

The chain recombines TRBV12-3 or TRBV12-4 with TRBJ2-7; 12 bases are shared with TRBD2. The CDR3 has 17 amino acids. J lost 4 bases, V lost 6 bases, and 13 bases had no gene match. CDR3 bases: TGTGCCAGCAGCCGCTCACGGACTAGCGGGGAGGAGTACGAGCAGTACTTC. Amino acids: CASSRSRTSGEEYEQYF.

This chain links TRBV7-2 with TRBJ1-5; 8 nucleotides match TRBD1. CDR3 size: 15 residues. The V segment lost 4 bases and the J segment 2 bases; nucleotides outside the gene matches: 4. The germline CDR1 and CDR2 sequences are SGHTA and FQGNSA. CDR3 DNA: TGTGCCAGCAGCTCTTTCAGGGGGCGCAATCAGCCCCAGCATTTT. It specifies CASSSFRGRNQPQHF.

This clonotype was observed a few times. The rearrangement joins TRBV29-1 to TRBJ2-1, with 9 nucleotides matching TRBD1. This CDR3 region has 15 residues. The V segment lost 1 base and the J segment 9 bases; nucleotides outside the gene matches: 10. From germline, CDR1 is SQVTM and CDR2 ANQGSEA. CDR3 protein: CSVEARDRDLGEQFF. In nucleotides, the CDR3 is TGCAGCGTTGAAGCAAGGGACAGGGATTTAGGTGAGCAGTTCTTC.

This clonotype appeared a few times. This rearrangement joins TRBV27 to TRBJ2-1; 11 nucleotides agree with TRBD2. The trim removed 4 bases at V and 10 bases at J, leaving 9 bases unmatched. The CDR3 length is 15 residues. The germline CDR1 and CDR2 sequences are MNHEY and SMNVEV (reference sequence). The CDR3 is CASSSTSGGGGEQFF. The CDR3 DNA reads TGTGCCAGCAGTTCTACTAGCGGGGGTGGGGGAGAGCAGTTCTTC.